Shown below are 31 T cell receptor beta chains from a single sample sequenced in a study of OX40 agonist ivuxolimab in advanced cancers. The repertoire was sequenced with immunoSEQ multiplex PCR; TCRdb's copy has only in-frame clones and lacks some. Of approximately 89,000 clones in the sample, 88% were seen once. The sequences come from CD4+ or CD8+ T cells sorted from blood, collected in a trial of the OX40 agonist ivuxolimab. These receptors all stem from an adult with an advanced solid tumor such as melanoma, head and neck, liver or kidney cancer.

Within the sample, this clone is medium-sized. The chain carries TRBV7-3 and TRBJ2-5; D may be TRBD2 (5 bases). Germline CDR1 SGHTA, CDR2 FQGTGA. The CDR3 contains 15 residues. Deletions cut 1 base from V and 4 bases from J, with 13 bases between. The CDR3 region has the DNA TGTGCCAGCAGCTTAAGGGGTGGGAGAAGAGAGACCCAGTACTTC. Protein: CASSLRGGRRETQYF. Full variable domain (missing parts from reference TRBV7-3 and TRBJ2-5): GAGVSQTPSNKVTEKGKYVELRCDPISGHTALYWYRQSLGQGPEFLIYFQGTGAADDSGLPNDRFFAVRPEGSVSTLKIQRTERGDSAVYLCASSLRGGRRETQYFGPGTRLLVL.

V usage is TRBV30 and J usage is TRBJ1-2; D unresolved. The CDR3 is 13 amino acids. Germline V gene sequence: CDR1 GTSNPN, CDR2 SVGIG (reference sequence). In nucleotides, the CDR3 is TGTGCGATCCGGACGAAAGATTTCTATGGCTACACCTTC. Its protein product is CAIRTKDFYGYTF.

The chain employs TRBV18 and TRBJ1-3; D is perhaps TRBD1 (6 bases). Trimming took 4 bases from V and 0 from J, leaving 10 bases between them. The CDR3 covers 15 residues. Germline V CDR1 and CDR2: KGHSH, LQKENI. The CDR3 region is CASSLTGTSGNTIYF. For the CDR3, the DNA is TGTGCCAGCTCACTTACAGGGACCTCTGGAAACACCATATATTTT.

V gene TRBV6-5 combines with J gene TRBJ2-5; TRBD1 matches 7 bases. TRBJ2-7 matches the DNA end more closely, so the J call is doubtful. This CDR3 region has 14 residues. Germline values: CDR1 MNHEY, CDR2 SVGAGI. CDR3 region: CASSYGRQGYEQYF. CDR3 nucleotides: TGTGCCAGCAGTTACGGCCGACAGGGCTACGAGCAGTACTTC.

This clone was seen more than once but under ten times. The gene calls are TRBV28 and TRBJ2-7; 7 nucleotides line up with TRBD1. This CDR3 is built from 14 residues. J lost 7 bases, V lost 4 bases, and 10 bases had no gene match. CDR1 MDHEN and CDR2 SYDVKM come from the germline V gene. CDR3 region: CASSSSGGPGEQYF. The CDR3 coding sequence is TGTGCCAGCAGTTCGTCAGGGGGTCCGGGGGAGCAGTACTTC.

The chain uses TRBV7-2 and TRBJ2-5, with TRBD2 matching 11 bases. The CDR3 runs 16 residues. Looked up from germline, CDR1 is SGHTA and CDR2 is FQGNSA. V shed 6 bases and J 2 bases; nucleotides not matched to a gene: 8. DNA for the CDR3: TGTGCCAGCAGGCCCACTAGCGGGAGCCCGCAAGAGACCCAGTACTTC. Protein: CASRPTSGSPQETQYF.

This chain connects TRBV7-9 to TRBJ2-1; tentatively, D is TRBD1 (7 bases). This CDR3 has 15 residues. V gave up 1 base and J gave up 9 bases, with 16 bases separating them. Germline V gene sequence: CDR1 SEHNR, CDR2 FQNEAQ (reference sequence). The CDR3 sequence: CASSLGPGGSGEQFF. CDR3 DNA: TGTGCCAGCAGCTTAGGGCCAGGGGGGTCTGGTGAGCAGTTCTTC.

This clone appeared a single time. This chain's CDR3 is CASSFSPLVGIVDRDTGELFF. The CDR3 DNA reads TGTGCCAGCAGCTTCTCCCCCCTGGTAGGGATCGTAGATCGCGACACCGGGGAGCTGTTTTTT. V and J are TRBV7-6 and TRBJ2-2; D is undetermined. V shed 3 bases and J shed 3 bases, with 29 bases lying between them. The CDR3 length is 21 residues. Germline CDR1 is SGHVS and CDR2 is FNYEAQ.

The chain links TRBV5-1 to TRBJ2-1; the match to TRBD1 covers 8 bases. J gave up 4 bases and V 0 bases, and 3 bases lay outside the gene matches. Per germline, CDR1 SGHRS and CDR2 YFSETQ. This CDR3 spans 15 amino acids. Here the CDR3 reads CASSLAGQGYNEQFF. CDR3 DNA: TGCGCCAGCAGCTTGGCAGGACAGGGTTACAATGAGCAGTTCTTC.

The sample holds a few counts of this clone. J is TRBJ2-3 and V is TRBV7-3, with 12 bases identical to TRBD2. Per germline, CDR1 SGHTA and CDR2 FQGTGA. V was pared by 5 bases and J by 0 bases, with 3 bases of the junction left unmatched. The CDR3 is 16 amino acids. The CDR3 here is CASSPGLAGSTDTQYF. The CDR3 nucleotides read TGTGCCAGCAGCCCAGGACTAGCGGGAAGCACAGATACGCAGTATTTT.

The chain uses TRBV4-3 and TRBJ2-7, with 7 bases that match TRBD1. The J segment lost 2 bases and the V segment lost 5 bases, leaving 6 bases of the junction unmatched. The CDR3 runs 14 residues. Germline loops: CDR1 LGHNA, CDR2 YSLEER. CDR3 region: CASSKTGLAYEQYF. For the CDR3, the DNA is TGCGCCAGCAGCAAGACAGGGCTGGCCTACGAGCAGTACTTC.

J is TRBJ2-7 and V is TRBV7-9; 9 nucleotides align to TRBD1. The CDR3 length is 16 residues. The J segment lost 3 bases and the V segment lost 5 bases, leaving 11 bases of the junction unmatched. Germline V gene data show CDR1 as SEHNR and CDR2 as FQNEAQ (reference sequence). CDR3 nucleotide sequence: TGTGCCAGCAGCCTCGGAAGGACAGGGGTGGGCTACGAGCAGTACTTC. It translates to CASSLGRTGVGYEQYF.

The chain employs TRBV19 and TRBJ2-7; TRBD2 matches at 7 bases. Germline V gives CDR1 LNHDA, CDR2 SQIVND (reference sequence). Germline trimming cut 3 bases from V and 2 bases from J; bases unmatched to any gene: 7. This CDR3 region has 15 residues. CDR3 sequence (DNA): TGTGCCAGTAGTATTCGTGTAGCGGGCCCCTACGAGCAGTACTTC. Translation: CASSIRVAGPYEQYF.

CDR3 bases: TGTGCCAGCAGCTTGGGTGGACAGGTGGAGACCCAGTACTTC. Protein sequence: CASSLGGQVETQYF. The gene calls are TRBV11-3 and TRBJ2-5, with 7 bases that match TRBD1. The trim removed 3 bases at V and 5 bases at J, leaving 6 bases unmatched. The CDR3 covers 14 residues. Germline-derived CDR1 and CDR2 are SGHNT and YENEEA.

V gene TRBV6-1 combines with J gene TRBJ1-1; a weak D match, TRBD1 (6 bases). The CDR3 runs 15 residues. Per germline, CDR1 MNHNS and CDR2 SASEGT. Trimming removed 4 bases at V and 6 bases at J, with 18 bases between. The CDR3 sequence: CASSGGEGGRPEAFF. The CDR3 region has the DNA TGTGCCAGCAGTGGGGGGGAGGGGGGTAGGCCTGAAGCTTTCTTT.

The V gene is TRBV6-5, the J gene TRBJ2-7; perhaps TRBD1 as D (5 bases). The CDR3 is 14 residues long. Germline CDR1 MNHEY, CDR2 SVGAGI. V lost 4 bases and J 0 bases, leaving 10 bases between the germline ends. The DNA for the CDR3 is TGTGCCAGCAGTTTGGGGCAGTCCTCCTACGAGCAGTACTTC. Protein product: CASSLGQSSYEQYF.

The chain carries TRBV5-1 and TRBJ2-7; D may be TRBD1 (5 bases). The germline gives CDR1 SGHRS, CDR2 YFSETQ. There are 14 residues in the CDR3. The V gene lost 0 bases and the J gene lost 5 bases, with 12 bases spanning the gap. CDR3 DNA sequence: TGCGCCAGCAGCTTGGCCCAGGGAAGGGACGAGCAGTACTTC. This sequence encodes CASSLAQGRDEQYF.

The rearrangement links TRBV5-1 to TRBJ1-2; TRBD1 agrees at 7 bases. V dropped 3 bases and J dropped 4; count of bases not matched to a gene: 6. The length of the CDR3 is 14 residues. Germline CDR1 and CDR2: SGHRS and YFSETQ. DNA of the CDR3: TGCGCCAGCAGCTGGATACAGGGGAGCTATGGCTACACCTTC. It is translated as CASSWIQGSYGYTF. The entire variable domain, with the rest obtained from reference TRBV5-1 and TRBJ1-2, is as follows: KAGVTQTPRYLIKTRGQQVTLSCSPISGHRSVSWYQQTPGQGLQFLFEYFSETQRNKGNFPGRFSGRQFSNSRSEMNVSTLELGDSALYLCASSWIQGSYGYTFGSGTRLTVV.

The chain has TRBV2 and TRBJ1-3, with a weak D call TRBD1 (5 bases). Trimming left V 7 bases short and J 2 bases short, with 15 bases between. Germline CDR1 and CDR2: SNHLY and FYNNEI. The CDR3 is 15 amino acids. CDR3 residues: CASKWGSGPGNTIYF. The CDR3 coding sequence is TGTGCCAGCAAATGGGGGTCGGGGCCTGGAAACACCATATATTTT.

This rearrangement joins TRBV5-1 to TRBJ2-7, with 10 bases matching TRBD1. V trimming: 3 bases; J trimming: 3 bases; junction bases outside the gene matches: 3. Germline V CDR1 and CDR2: SGHRS, YFSETQ. CDR3 length: 14 amino acids. The CDR3 region has the DNA TGCGCCAGCAGCTCGACAGGGGGCAGCTACGAGCAGTACTTC. Translating it yields CASSSTGGSYEQYF.

This clone was recorded once. The chain uses TRBV19 and TRBJ2-7; D is possibly TRBD2 (5 bases). Per germline, CDR1 LNHDA and CDR2 SQIVND (reference sequence). The CDR3 is made up of 14 amino acids. V was trimmed by 3 bases and J by 3 bases, leaving 12 bases between them. CDR3 protein: CASSMSSGRYEQYF. CDR3 nucleotides: TGTGCCAGTAGTATGAGCAGCGGTCGCTACGAGCAGTACTTC.

This clone is a singleton in its sample. The V call is TRBV5-1, the J call TRBJ2-5, with D possibly being TRBD1 (6 bases). Trimming shortened V by 0 bases and J by 4 bases, and 13 bases separated the two germline ends. Germline lookup yields CDR1 SGHRS and CDR2 YFSETQ. The CDR3 is 15 amino acids. This chain's CDR3 is CASSLEARGRETQYF. The DNA of the CDR3 is TGCGCCAGCAGCTTGGAGGCAAGGGGGAGAGAGACCCAGTACTTC.

This chain connects TRBV19 to TRBJ2-2; 10 bases map to TRBD2. The germline V gene has CDR1 LNHDA and CDR2 SQIVND (reference sequence). J lost 6 bases, V lost 6 bases, and 7 bases had no gene match. This CDR3 is 15 amino acids long. CDR3 nucleotides: TGTGCCAGTAGATCGACTAGCGGGTTTTCCGGGGAGCTGTTTTTT. Protein: CASRSTSGFSGELFF.

V usage is TRBV28 and J usage is TRBJ2-3; 9 bases agree with TRBD2. Germline assignment: CDR1 MDHEN and CDR2 SYDVKM. V was clipped by 10 bases and J by 7 bases; unmatched bases: 12. CDR3 size: 14 residues. The CDR3 loop reads CATQGAGGAHTQYF. CDR3 bases: TGTGCCACACAAGGAGCGGGAGGAGCTCATACGCAGTATTTT.

This chain links TRBV28 with TRBJ2-1; the D gene is possibly TRBD2 (7 bases). The CDR3 sequence is 13 residues long. Trimming left V 4 bases short and J 6 bases short, with 10 bases between. Germline V gives CDR1 MDHEN, CDR2 SYDVKM. The DNA of the CDR3 is TGTGCCAGCAGTTGGGGGGGGCTCAATGAGCAGTTCTTC. Residues: CASSWGGLNEQFF.

The chain recombines TRBV7-2 with TRBJ2-7; D remains unclear. Per germline, CDR1 SGHTA and CDR2 FQGNSA. The CDR3 sequence is 15 residues long. The ends were cut back, 2 bases at V and 2 bases at J, with 13 bases in the middle. Here the CDR3 reads CASSLSRSYPYEQYF. CDR3 nucleotide sequence: TGTGCCAGCAGCTTAAGCAGGTCTTACCCCTACGAGCAGTACTTC.

The CDR3: CATTKGGGSYNEQFF. The CDR3 bases are TGTGCCACCACGAAGGGGGGCGGGTCCTACAATGAGCAGTTCTTC. This chain joins TRBV7-2 and TRBJ2-1; D may correspond to TRBD1 or TRBD2 (6 bases each). Between the trimmed V and J ends, which lost 10 bases and 1 base, there was a span of 17 bases. The CDR3 extends over 15 amino acids. Germline CDR1 reads SGHTA; CDR2 reads FQGNSA.

The rearrangement joins TRBV4-3 to TRBJ2-2; D is unresolved. This CDR3 spans 14 amino acids. From germline, CDR1 is LGHNA and CDR2 YSLEER. V was cut by 3 bases and J by 2 bases, with 7 bases left in between. The chain's CDR3 is CASSQAINTGELFF. The DNA for the CDR3 is TGCGCCAGCAGCCAGGCCATTAACACCGGGGAGCTGTTTTTT.

This chain connects TRBV28 to TRBJ2-1, with 11 bases that match TRBD2. The CDR3 is 14 amino acids. V lost 2 bases and J lost 9; bases outside the gene matches: 3. Germline V gene data show CDR1 as MDHEN and CDR2 as SYDVKM. CDR3 in amino acids: CASSLILAGVEQFF. CDR3 bases: TGTGCCAGCAGTTTAATACTAGCGGGAGTTGAGCAGTTCTTC.

Only a few counts were recorded for this clone. This chain uses TRBV5-6 with TRBJ2-7; no reliable D call. This CDR3 contains 13 residues. CDR1 is SGHDT, CDR2 YYEEEE, per germline. V gave up 6 bases and J gave up 3 bases, with 13 bases separating them. The CDR3 is CASTLRGVYEQYF. CDR3 coding DNA: TGTGCCAGCACCCTGCGTGGGGTCTACGAGCAGTACTTC.

This clone appeared a few times. This chain uses TRBV6-5 with TRBJ2-3; 7 bases agree with TRBD1. V trimming: 6 bases; J trimming: 2 bases; junction bases outside the gene matches: 8. The length of the CDR3 is 15 residues. CDR1 and CDR2 (germline): MNHEY, SVGAGI. The CDR3 is CASRGPGQLTDTQYF. As DNA, the CDR3 is TGTGCCAGCAGGGGCCCGGGACAGCTCACAGATACGCAGTATTTT.